This TCR beta chain was obtained from a study of shared clonotypes between healthy human individuals. Trimming cost V 5 bases and J 8 bases, with 15 bases left between them. CDR1 is MDHEN, CDR2 SYDVKM, per germline. There are 13 residues in the CDR3. Positive CCR7 selection of CD45RO-negative cells yielded the naive CD8 cells, and terminally differentiated effector memory CD45RA+ cells were excluded. Data came from immunoSEQ multiplex PCR; TCRdb stores just in-frame clones and leaves some out. The sample holds some 800,000 clones, 80% to 95% seen once. Sequencing was performed on naive CD8+ T cells sorted from blood. V usage is TRBV28 and J usage is TRBJ1-2; tentative D call: TRBD1 (6 bases). The receptor was isolated from a man younger than 40 in good health. The CDR3 sequence is CASSPLRGAGYTF. DNA for the CDR3: TGTGCCAGCAGTCCTCTGCGGGGGGCAGGCTACACCTTC.